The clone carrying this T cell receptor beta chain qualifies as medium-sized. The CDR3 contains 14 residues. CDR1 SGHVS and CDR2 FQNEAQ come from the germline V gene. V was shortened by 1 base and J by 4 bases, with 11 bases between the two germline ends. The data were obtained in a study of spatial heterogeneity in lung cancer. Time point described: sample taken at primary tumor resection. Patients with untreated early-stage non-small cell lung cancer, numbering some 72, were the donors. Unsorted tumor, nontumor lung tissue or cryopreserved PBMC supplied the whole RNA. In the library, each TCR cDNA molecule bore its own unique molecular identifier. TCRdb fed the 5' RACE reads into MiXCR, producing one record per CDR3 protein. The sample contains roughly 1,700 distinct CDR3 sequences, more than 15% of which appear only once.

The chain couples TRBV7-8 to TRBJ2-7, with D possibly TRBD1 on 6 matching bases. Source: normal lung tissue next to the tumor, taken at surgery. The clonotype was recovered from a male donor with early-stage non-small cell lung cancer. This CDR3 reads CASSLEGTQYEQYF. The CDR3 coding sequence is TGTGCCAGCAGCTTAGAAGGGACACAATACGAGCAGTACTTC.